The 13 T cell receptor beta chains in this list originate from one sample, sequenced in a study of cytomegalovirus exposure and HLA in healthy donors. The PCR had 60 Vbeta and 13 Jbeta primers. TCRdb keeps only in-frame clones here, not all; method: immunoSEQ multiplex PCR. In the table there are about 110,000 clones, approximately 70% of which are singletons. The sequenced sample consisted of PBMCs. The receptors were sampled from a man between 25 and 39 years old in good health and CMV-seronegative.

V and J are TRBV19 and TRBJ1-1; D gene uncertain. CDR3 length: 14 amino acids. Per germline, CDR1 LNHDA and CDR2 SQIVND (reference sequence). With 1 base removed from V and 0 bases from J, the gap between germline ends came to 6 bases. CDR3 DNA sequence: TGTGCCAGTAGTATAGTACAGATGAACACTGAAGCTTTCTTT. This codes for CASSIVQMNTEAFF.

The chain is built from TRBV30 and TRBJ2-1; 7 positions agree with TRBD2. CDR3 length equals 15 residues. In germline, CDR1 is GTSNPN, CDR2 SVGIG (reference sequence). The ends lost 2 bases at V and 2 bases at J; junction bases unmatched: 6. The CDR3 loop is CAWSRGRAAYNEQFF. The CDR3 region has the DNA TGTGCCTGGAGTCGGGGGAGGGCCGCCTACAATGAGCAGTTCTTC.

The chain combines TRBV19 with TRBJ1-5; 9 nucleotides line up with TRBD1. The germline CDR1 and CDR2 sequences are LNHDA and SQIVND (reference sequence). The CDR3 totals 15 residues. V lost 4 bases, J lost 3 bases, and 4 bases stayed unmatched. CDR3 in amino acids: CASSTDRGNNQPQHF. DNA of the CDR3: TGTGCCAGTAGTACTGACAGGGGGAACAATCAGCCCCAGCATTTT.

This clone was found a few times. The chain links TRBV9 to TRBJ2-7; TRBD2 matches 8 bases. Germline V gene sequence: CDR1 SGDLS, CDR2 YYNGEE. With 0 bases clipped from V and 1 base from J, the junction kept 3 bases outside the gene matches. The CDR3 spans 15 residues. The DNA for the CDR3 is TGTGCCAGCAGCGTAGCAGCGGGAGCGTCCTACGAGCAGTACTTC. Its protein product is CASSVAAGASYEQYF. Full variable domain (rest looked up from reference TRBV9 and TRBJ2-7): DSGVTQTPKHLITATGQRVTLRCSPRSGDLSVYWYQQSLDQGLQFLIQYYNGEERAKGNILERFSAQQFPDLHSELNLSSLELGDSALYFCASSVAAGASYEQYFGPGTRLTVT.

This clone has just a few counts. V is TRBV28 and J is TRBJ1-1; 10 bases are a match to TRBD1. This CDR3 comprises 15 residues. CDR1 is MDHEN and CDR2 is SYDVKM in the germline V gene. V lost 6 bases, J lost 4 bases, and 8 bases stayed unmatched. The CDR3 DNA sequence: TGTGCCAGCAGACCCGGGACAGGGGTTGTCACTGAAGCTTTCTTT. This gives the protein CASRPGTGVVTEAFF.

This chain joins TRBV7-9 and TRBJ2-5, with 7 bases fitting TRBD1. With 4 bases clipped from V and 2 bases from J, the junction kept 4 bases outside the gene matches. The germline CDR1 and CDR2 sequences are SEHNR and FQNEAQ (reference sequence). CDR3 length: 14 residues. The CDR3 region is CASSSQTGQETQYF. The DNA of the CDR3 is TGTGCCAGCAGCTCCCAGACAGGGCAAGAGACCCAGTACTTC.

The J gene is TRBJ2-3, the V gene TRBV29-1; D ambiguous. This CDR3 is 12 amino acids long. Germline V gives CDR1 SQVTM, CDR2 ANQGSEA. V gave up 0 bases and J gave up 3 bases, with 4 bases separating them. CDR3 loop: CSVEEATDTQYF. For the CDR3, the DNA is TGCAGCGTTGAAGAGGCAACAGATACGCAGTATTTT.

The CDR3 sequence: CSVTGTSTDTQYF. The CDR3 coding sequence is TGCAGCGTCACAGGGACCAGCACAGATACGCAGTATTTT. The V call is TRBV29-1, the J call TRBJ2-3, with D perhaps matching TRBD1 (6 bases). Trimming shortened V by 6 bases and J by 0 bases, and 10 bases separated the two germline ends. From germline, CDR1 is SQVTM and CDR2 ANQGSEA. The CDR3 runs to 13 residues.

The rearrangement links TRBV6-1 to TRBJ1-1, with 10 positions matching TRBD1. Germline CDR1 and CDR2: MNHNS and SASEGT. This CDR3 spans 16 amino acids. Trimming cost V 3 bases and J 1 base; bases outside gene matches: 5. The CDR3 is CASSEGQGRSNTEAFF. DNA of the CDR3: TGTGCCAGCAGTGAGGGACAGGGGAGGTCGAACACTGAAGCTTTCTTT.

CDR3 DNA: TGTGCCAGCAGTGAAGGGGGGGGCGCTGAAGCTTTCTTT. Amino acids: CASSEGGGAEAFF. The chain joins TRBV6-1 to TRBJ1-1, with D perhaps TRBD1 (6 bases). Trimming left V 1 base short and J 6 bases short, with 9 bases between. Per the germline V gene, CDR1 is MNHNS and CDR2 is SASEGT. This CDR3 spans 13 amino acids.

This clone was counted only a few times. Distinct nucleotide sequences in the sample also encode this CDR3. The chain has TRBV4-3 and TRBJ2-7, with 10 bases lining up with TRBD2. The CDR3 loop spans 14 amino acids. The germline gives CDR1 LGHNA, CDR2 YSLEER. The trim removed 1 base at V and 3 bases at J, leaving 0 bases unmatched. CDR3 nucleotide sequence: TGCGCCAGCAGCCAAGCTAGCGGGAGCTACGAGCAGTACTTC. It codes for CASSQASGSYEQYF.

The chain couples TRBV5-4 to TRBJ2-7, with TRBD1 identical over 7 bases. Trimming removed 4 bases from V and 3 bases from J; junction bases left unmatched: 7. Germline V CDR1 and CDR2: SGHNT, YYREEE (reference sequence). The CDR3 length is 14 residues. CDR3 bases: TGTGCCAGCAGCGCGACCGGGACAGTCTACGAGCAGTACTTC. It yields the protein CASSATGTVYEQYF.

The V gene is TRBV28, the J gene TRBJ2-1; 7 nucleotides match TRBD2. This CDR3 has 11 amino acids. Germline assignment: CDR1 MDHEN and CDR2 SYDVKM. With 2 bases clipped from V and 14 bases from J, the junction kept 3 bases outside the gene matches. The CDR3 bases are TGTGCCAGCAGTTTAGCGGGAGTTGAGTTCTTC. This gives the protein CASSLAGVEFF.